This TCR beta chain was sequenced in a study of blood T cell repertoires in COVID-19. Across the study: Sites in the United States, Italy and Spain provided acute and convalescent COVID-19 samples.

CDR1 is MGHRA, CDR2 YSYEKL, per germline. Trimming removed 4 bases at V and 7 bases at J, with 7 bases between. The CDR3 sequence is 12 residues long. In the authors' methods: The authors estimated nucleated cell counts from reference gene primer amplification. The protocol was immunoSEQ multiplex PCR, while the TCRdb copy is restricted to in-frame clones and leaves out a portion. Clone size and the V and J calls come from that table; the DNA yielded D and trimming. The table lists 190,000 or so clones, 85% to 90% of them singletons, with 0.8% to 1% in the top ten. This TCR derives from a woman between 18 and 29 years old who had recovered from COVID-19. The gene calls are TRBV4-1 and TRBJ2-2, with a weak D call TRBD1 (5 bases). Sequenced input: peripheral blood. CDR3 nucleotide sequence: TGCGCCAGCAGCCCTAGGGGCGGGGAGCTGTTTTTT. Amino acids: CASSPRGGELFF.